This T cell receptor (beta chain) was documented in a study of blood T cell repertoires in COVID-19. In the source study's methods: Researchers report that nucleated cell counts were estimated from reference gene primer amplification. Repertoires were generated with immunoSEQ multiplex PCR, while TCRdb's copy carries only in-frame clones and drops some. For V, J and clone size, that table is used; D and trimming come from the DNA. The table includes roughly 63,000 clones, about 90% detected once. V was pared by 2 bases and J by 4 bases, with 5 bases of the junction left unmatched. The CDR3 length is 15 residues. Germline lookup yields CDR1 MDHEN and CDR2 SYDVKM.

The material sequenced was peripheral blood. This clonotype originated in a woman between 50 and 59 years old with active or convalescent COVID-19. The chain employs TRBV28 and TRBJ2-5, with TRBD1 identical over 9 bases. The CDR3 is CASSLGGQGRETQYF. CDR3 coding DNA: TGTGCCAGCAGTTTAGGGGGACAGGGTAGAGAGACCCAGTACTTC.